This TCR beta chain was profiled in a study of a mutant IDH1 vaccine in newly diagnosed glioma. At the level of the study: The treated group averaged roughly 40 years old and was about 60% male, 37.5% female.

Trimming pared 5 bases from V and 2 bases from J, leaving 15 bases between. Germline CDR1 reads MDHEN; CDR2 reads SYDVKM. This CDR3 spans 15 amino acids. In regard to this clone: The antigen remains undetermined.

Profiled with immunoSEQ multiplex PCR; TCRdb holds only in-frame clones, not every one. The sample consists of about 45,000 clones, approximately 92% of them appearing once. Regarding time point: week 35, safety follow-up. Topical imiquimod accompanied each vaccine dose, which consisted of 300 ug of mutant IDH1 20-mer peptide. The sample consisted of PBMCs, taken from a glioma patient whose treatment included an IDH1 peptide vaccine. This sequence originates from a middle-aged man with glioma. V gene TRBV28 combines with J gene TRBJ1-2; no clear D. The CDR3 bases are TGTGCCAGCAGTAGCGCCATGCCCCTGAACTATGGCTACACCTTC. It yields the protein CASSSAMPLNYGYTF.